This T cell receptor beta chain was retrieved from a study of sequential checkpoint blockade in melanoma. Treatment here: randomized to nivolumab then ipilimumab (arm A) or the reverse (arm B). No patient had prior DNA-damaging chemotherapy. PBMC sorting kept live CD3+CD8+ cells without CD19 or CD56. This table comes from immunoSEQ multiplex PCR, and its TCRdb copy is limited to in-frame clones, with some not included. The table has 17,000 or so clones, 50% to 65% seen once. The CDR3 has 12 residues. The germline V gene has CDR1 LGHNT and CDR2 FRNRAP. Trimming shortened V by 3 bases and J by 6 bases, and 5 bases separated the two germline ends.

The clonotype was recovered from a human donor with melanoma. This chain connects TRBV12-5 to TRBJ2-2; unclear D gene. Specimen: CD8+ T cells sorted from blood (inferred from file names), collected from a patient given nivolumab and ipilimumab in sequence. This CDR3 is CASGLLAGELFF. CDR3 sequence (DNA): TGTGCTAGTGGTTTATTAGCCGGGGAGCTGTTTTTT.